These 5 T cell receptor beta chains were sequenced from one sample in a study of T-cell reconstitution after alpha-beta-depleted transplantation in children (dated by TCRdb to about 2016). Library generation was performed with PCR. The instrument was an Illumina HiSeq 2500. To normalize quantification of the TCRbeta repertoire, the TCR libraries were built with molecular barcoding that relied on unique molecular identifiers. The public reads were quality trimmed at Q25 with fastp and then assembled into clones with MiXCR by TCRdb, keeping productive beta chains. Rows are unified per CDR3 protein, each entry keeping the most common DNA and genes. The table for this sample lists hundreds of thousands of distinct CDR3 sequences; 32% of them were counted only once. The ten largest clones take up around 2.5% of the sample. The starting material was PBMCs from the stem cell graft donor, obtained from the stem cell graft. Receptors were obtained from a human donor who donated a stem cell graft to a child with aplastic anemia.

This clonotype was detected only a few times. The CDR3 region has the DNA TGTGCCAGCTCGATGGGGTGGGGCGCCTACGAGCAGTACTTC. Protein product: CASSMGWGAYEQYF. This chain uses TRBV27 with TRBJ2-7; TRBD1 is a possible D gene (5 bases). CDR1 is MNHEY and CDR2 is SMNVEV in the germline V gene (reference sequence). Trimming took 8 bases from V and 2 from J, leaving 16 bases between them. The length of the CDR3 is 14 residues.

This chain links TRBV7-2 with TRBJ2-7; D is tentatively TRBD1 or TRBD2 (5 bases each). This CDR3 spans 13 amino acids. The germline V gene has CDR1 SGHTA and CDR2 FQGNSA. Trimming took 5 bases from V and 3 from J, leaving 11 bases between them. CDR3 sequence: CASSPEGYYEQYV. In nucleotides, the CDR3 is TGTGCCAGCAGCCCCGAGGGGTACTACGAGCAGTACGTC.

This clonotype has a handful of counts. The V gene is TRBV5-1, the J gene TRBJ1-3; a possible D gene is TRBD1 (5 bases). Germline assignment: CDR1 SGHRS and CDR2 YFSETQ. This CDR3 comprises 15 residues. V was cut by 3 bases and J by 0 bases, with 10 bases left in between. The CDR3 DNA sequence: TGCGCCAGCAGCTCCGACAGTTACTCTGGAAACACCATATATTTT. Translation gives CASSSDSYSGNTIYF.

This clonotype was counted between two and nine times. This chain links TRBV24-1 with TRBJ2-3; 14 bases are shared with TRBD2. Losses at the gene ends were 4 bases for V and 7 bases for J; bases not matched to a gene: 9. CDR3 size: 17 residues. In germline, CDR1 is KGHDR, CDR2 SFDVKD. The CDR3 DNA follows: TGTGCCACCAGTGACCATGGACTAGCGGGGGGCAGAAATACGCAGTATTTT. Its translation: CATSDHGLAGGRNTQYF.

V usage is TRBV11-2 and J usage is TRBJ2-2; D might be TRBD1 (6 bases). Trimming took off 5 bases at V and 7 bases at J, with 14 bases between the two ends. From germline, CDR1 is SGHAT and CDR2 FQNNGV. The CDR3 totals 14 residues. The CDR3 region is CASSAGAPSGELFF. The CDR3 DNA is TGTGCCAGCAGCGCAGGGGCCCCAAGCGGGGAGCTGTTTTTT.